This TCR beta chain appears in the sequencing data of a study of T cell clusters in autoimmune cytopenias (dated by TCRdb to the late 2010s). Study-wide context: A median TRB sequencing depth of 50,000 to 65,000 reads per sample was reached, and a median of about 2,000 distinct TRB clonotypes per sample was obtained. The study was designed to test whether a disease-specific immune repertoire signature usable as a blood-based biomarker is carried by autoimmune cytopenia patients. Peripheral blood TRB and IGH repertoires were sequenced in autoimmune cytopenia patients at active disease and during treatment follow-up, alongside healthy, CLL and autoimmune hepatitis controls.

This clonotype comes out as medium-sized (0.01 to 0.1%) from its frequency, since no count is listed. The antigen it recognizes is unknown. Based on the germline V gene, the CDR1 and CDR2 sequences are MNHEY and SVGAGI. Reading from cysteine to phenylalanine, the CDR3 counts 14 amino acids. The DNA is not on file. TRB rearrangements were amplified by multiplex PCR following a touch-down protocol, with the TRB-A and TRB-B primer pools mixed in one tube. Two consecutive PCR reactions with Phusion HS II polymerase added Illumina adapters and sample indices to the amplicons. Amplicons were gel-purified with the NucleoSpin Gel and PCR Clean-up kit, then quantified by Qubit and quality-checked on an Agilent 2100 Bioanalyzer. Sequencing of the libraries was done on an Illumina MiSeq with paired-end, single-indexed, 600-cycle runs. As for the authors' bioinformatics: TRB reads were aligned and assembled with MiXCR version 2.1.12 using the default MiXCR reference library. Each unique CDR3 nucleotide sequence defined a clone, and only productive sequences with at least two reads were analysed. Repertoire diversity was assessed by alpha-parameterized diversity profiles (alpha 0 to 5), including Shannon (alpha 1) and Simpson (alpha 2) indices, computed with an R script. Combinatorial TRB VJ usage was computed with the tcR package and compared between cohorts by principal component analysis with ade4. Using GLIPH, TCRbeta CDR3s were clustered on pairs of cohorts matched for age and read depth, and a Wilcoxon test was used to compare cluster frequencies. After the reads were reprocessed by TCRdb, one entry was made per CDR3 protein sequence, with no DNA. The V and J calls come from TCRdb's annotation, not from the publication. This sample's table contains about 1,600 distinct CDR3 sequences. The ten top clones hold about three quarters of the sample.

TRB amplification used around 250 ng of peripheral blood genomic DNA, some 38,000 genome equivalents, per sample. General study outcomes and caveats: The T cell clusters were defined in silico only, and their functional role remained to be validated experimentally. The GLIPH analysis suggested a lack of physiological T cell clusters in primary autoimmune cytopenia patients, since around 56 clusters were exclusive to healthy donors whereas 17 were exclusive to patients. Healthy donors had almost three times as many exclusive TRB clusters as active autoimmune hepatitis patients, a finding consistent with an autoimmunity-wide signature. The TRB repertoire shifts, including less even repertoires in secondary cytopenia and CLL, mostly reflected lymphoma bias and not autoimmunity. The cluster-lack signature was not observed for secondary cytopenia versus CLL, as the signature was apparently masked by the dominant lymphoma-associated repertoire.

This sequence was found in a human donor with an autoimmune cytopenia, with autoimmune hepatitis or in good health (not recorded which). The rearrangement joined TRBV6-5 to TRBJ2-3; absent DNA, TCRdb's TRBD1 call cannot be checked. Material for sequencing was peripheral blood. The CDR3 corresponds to CASSYLGGTDTQYF.